The 6 T cell receptor beta chains below all came from one sample that was sequenced in a study of T cell repertoires in cytomegalovirus infection. TCRdb reprocessed the reads with MiXCR, giving one entry per CDR3 protein. The data hold hundreds of thousands of distinct CDR3 sequences, with roughly 33% observed a single time. Antigen specificity for these receptors is unknown. The sequences come from cultured CD8+ T cells from PBMCs, collected from culture after CMV antigen stimulation. The receptors derive from a human donor in good health (CMV status not recorded). Some clones in this sample may be carry-over from other donors' samples.

The chain combines TRBV11-2 with TRBJ1-1; no clear D. The CDR3 extends over 13 amino acids. Germline V CDR1 and CDR2: SGHAT, FQNNGV. The V end was cut by 10 bases, the J end by 2 bases, with 14 bases between. This CDR3 is CATSDGRNTEAFF. CDR3 in DNA: TGTGCCACCAGTGACGGGAGAAACACTGAAGCTTTCTTT.

The CDR3 is CASSFLKVEPGTDTQYF. In DNA, the CDR3 is TGTGCCAGCAGCTTCCTGAAGGTGGAGCCGGGCACAGATACGCAGTATTTT. The chain has TRBV7-9 and TRBJ2-3; D unclear. Trimming removed 3 bases at V and 1 base at J, with 17 bases between. CDR3 length equals 17 residues. The germline CDR1 and CDR2 sequences are SEHNR and FQNEAQ (reference sequence).

The chain links TRBV7-9 to TRBJ1-3; possibly TRBD1 for D (6 bases). This CDR3 region has 16 residues. The germline CDR1 and CDR2 sequences are SEHNR and FQNEAQ (reference sequence). V was cut by 2 bases and J by 0 bases, with 11 bases left in between. In DNA form, the CDR3 reads TGTGCCAGCAGCTTACGCTCGGACAGCTCTGGAAACACCATATATTTT. It codes for CASSLRSDSSGNTIYF.

This clonotype was seen repeatedly, ten times or more. The chain employs TRBV7-9 and TRBJ2-3; 11 bases are a match to TRBD2. V trimming: 2 bases; J trimming: 5 bases; junction bases outside the gene matches: 6. This CDR3 is 16 amino acids long. The germline gives CDR1 SEHNR, CDR2 FQNEAQ (reference sequence). Here the CDR3 reads CASSLITSGGQDTQYF. The CDR3 nucleotides read TGTGCCAGCAGCTTAATTACTAGCGGGGGTCAAGATACGCAGTATTTT. Together with reference TRBV7-9 and TRBJ2-3, the CDR3 gives the full variable domain: DTGVSQNPRHKITKRGQNVTFRCDPISEHNRLYWYRQTLGQGPEFLTYFQNEAQLEKSRLLSDRFSAERPKGSFSTLEIQRTEQGDSAMYLCASSLITSGGQDTQYFGPGTRLTVL.

A note on this clonotype: The conserved phenylalanine or tryptophan is not found at the CDR3 terminus, so this likely reflects a read error. This chain connects TRBV2 to TRBJ1-5; 11 nucleotides agree with TRBD1. This CDR3 region has 14 residues. The V gene's germline CDR1 is SNHLY and CDR2 FYNNEI. V lost 6 bases, J lost 6 bases, and 4 bases stayed unmatched. In DNA form, the CDR3 reads TGTGCCAGCAGCGGACAGGGGGCAGGTCAGCCCCAGCATCTT. This sequence encodes CASSGQGAGQPQHL.

The V and J genes are TRBV4-1 and TRBJ1-6; TRBD1 is a possible D gene (6 bases). CDR1 and CDR2 from the germline V gene are MGHRA and YSYEKL. V lost 4 bases and J 8 bases, leaving 12 bases between the germline ends. The CDR3 totals 14 residues. The CDR3 DNA follows: TGCGCCAGCAGCCTTGTACCAGGGGATTCACCCCTCCACTTT. This gives the protein CASSLVPGDSPLHF.